The 26 T cell receptor beta chains presented below share a single source sample, sequenced in a study of post-analysis software for immune sequencing data. Study-wide points: Controls showed lower frequencies than patients for five TRBV segments, and TRBV5-6, TRBV5-1 and TRBV20-1 were among these.

Built from TCR beta cDNA, the libraries had unique molecular identifiers in them. Via MiXCR, TCRdb re-called the PCR reads, giving one row per CDR3 protein. The table shows about 800,000 distinct CDR3 sequences, with about 27% occurring only once. No antigen has been assigned to these receptors. The sequencing sample was made of blood. Source of these receptors: a girl under 18 with multiple sclerosis.

The rearrangement uses TRBV7-9 and TRBJ2-3; 7 bases are a match to TRBD1. Germline V gives CDR1 SEHNR, CDR2 FQNEAQ (reference sequence). Trimming at V came to 5 bases and at J to 1 base, leaving 12 bases not matched to a gene. The CDR3 contains 17 residues. CDR3 in amino acids: CASSPSGGGQRTDTQYF. Written as DNA, the CDR3 is TGTGCCAGCAGCCCATCAGGTGGGGGACAGCGCACAGATACGCAGTATTTT. Variable domain in full (rest from reference TRBV7-9 and TRBJ2-3): DTGVSQNPRHKITKRGQNVTFRCDPISEHNRLYWYRQTLGQGPEFLTYFQNEAQLEKSRLLSDRFSAERPKGSFSTLEIQRTEQGDSAMYLCASSPSGGGQRTDTQYFGPGTRLTVL.

This clonotype was seen only a few times. This chain joins TRBV20-1 and TRBJ1-2; tentatively, D is TRBD1 (5 bases). V was pared by 6 bases and J by 5 bases, with 10 bases between. Germline CDR1 and CDR2: DFQATT and SNEGSKA (reference sequence). This CDR3 contains 11 residues. CDR3: CSALTEYGYTF. The CDR3 DNA reads TGCAGTGCGCTGACAGAGTATGGCTACACCTTC.

The chain recombines TRBV3-1 with TRBJ2-2; TRBD2 matches at 12 bases. This CDR3 is 19 amino acids long. The trim removed 4 bases at V and 6 bases at J, leaving 15 bases unmatched. Looked up from germline, CDR1 is LGHDT and CDR2 is YNNKEL (reference sequence). CDR3 DNA sequence: TGTGCCAGCAGCCCGCCCTGGCTAGCGGGGGGGCCATCGGCCGGGGAGCTGTTTTTT. It encodes CASSPPWLAGGPSAGELFF. Supplemented by reference TRBV3-1 and TRBJ2-2, the full variable domain reads DTAVSQTPKYLVTQMGNDKSIKCEQNLGHDTMYWYKQDSKKFLKIMFSYNNKELIINETVPNRFSPKSPDKAHLNLHINSLELGDSAVYFCASSPPWLAGGPSAGELFFGEGSRLTVL.

This clonotype has ten or more counts. The DNA of the CDR3 is TGCAGCGTCAGGATCTCTGGGGCCAACGTCCTGACTTTC. Protein sequence: CSVRISGANVLTF. The chain couples TRBV29-1 to TRBJ2-6; D not certain. Germline V gene data show CDR1 as SQVTM and CDR2 as ANQGSEA. This CDR3 is built from 13 residues. Trimming removed 6 bases from V and 0 bases from J, with 6 bases in between.

The sample holds a few counts of this clonotype. V usage is TRBV6-5 and J usage is TRBJ1-2; 9 bases match TRBD1. The CDR3 has 13 amino acids. CDR1 and CDR2 (germline): MNHEY, SVGAGI. V gave up 4 bases and J gave up 8 bases; unmatched junction bases: 5. The CDR3 nucleotides read TGTGCCAGCAGTTCCCACAGGGGGCTAGGCTACACCTTC. This translates into CASSSHRGLGYTF.

This clonotype was observed a handful of times. The rearrangement joins TRBV7-2 to TRBJ2-3; unclear D gene. Germline V gene sequence: CDR1 SGHTA, CDR2 FQGNSA. The CDR3 is made up of 11 amino acids. V was clipped by 5 bases and J by 6 bases, with 6 bases between them. This chain's CDR3 is CASSAWDTQYF. Here the CDR3 DNA reads TGTGCCAGCAGCGCCTGGGATACGCAGTATTTT.

The chain carries TRBV4-1 and TRBJ2-7, with 9 bases fitting TRBD1. Germline V gives CDR1 MGHRA, CDR2 YSYEKL. After removal of 0 bases from V and 3 bases from J, the junction contained 6 bases not matched to a gene. CDR3 length equals 16 residues. The CDR3: CASSQDFGQGYYEQYF. The DNA for the CDR3 is TGCGCCAGCAGCCAAGATTTCGGACAGGGGTACTACGAGCAGTACTTC.

The chain links TRBV20-1 to TRBJ2-1; unclear D gene. The CDR3 sequence is 13 residues long. With 6 bases removed from V and 8 bases from J, the gap between germline ends came to 17 bases. CDR1 DFQATT and CDR2 SNEGSKA come from the germline V gene (reference sequence). The CDR3 sequence is CSANNPVTYEQFF. As DNA, the CDR3 is TGCAGTGCCAACAACCCAGTGACTTATGAGCAGTTCTTC.

This clonotype came up a few times. The J gene is TRBJ2-1, the V gene TRBV6-6; TRBD1 matches 7 bases. The CDR3 extends over 16 amino acids. V lost 7 bases to trimming and J lost 3 bases; unmatched junction nucleotides: 12. Germline CDR1 reads MNHNY; CDR2 reads SVGAGI (reference sequence). Here the CDR3 reads CASTNLGTDSYNEQFF. In nucleotides, the CDR3 is TGTGCCAGCACCAACCTGGGGACAGATAGCTACAATGAGCAGTTCTTC.

The chain links TRBV7-2 to TRBJ1-2; D call uncertain. This CDR3 has 15 residues. Trimming took 1 base from V and 4 from J, leaving 13 bases between them. Germline V CDR1 and CDR2: SGHTA, FQGNSA. CDR3 DNA sequence: TGTGCCAGCAGCTTAGTCGCGGACCGGGGCTATGGCTACACCTTC. It yields the protein CASSLVADRGYGYTF.

There are a few counts of this clonotype. The CDR3 DNA reads TGCGCCAGCAGCCCCAGGTTGGACGAGACCCAGTACTTC. This sequence encodes CASSPRLDETQYF. The V call is TRBV5-1, the J call TRBJ2-5; D not resolved. Germline V gene lookup returns CDR1 SGHRS and CDR2 YFSETQ. Trimming left V 4 bases short and J 5 bases short, with 12 bases between. This CDR3 comprises 13 residues.

The CDR3 sequence: CAISAGQGLAYNEQFF. CDR3 DNA: TGTGCCATCAGTGCTGGACAGGGTCTCGCCTACAATGAGCAGTTCTTC. The V gene is TRBV10-3, the J gene TRBJ2-1, with 8 bases matching TRBD1. Trimming at V came to 4 bases and at J to 2 bases, leaving 7 bases not matched to a gene. Germline CDR1 is ENHRY and CDR2 is SYGVKD. The CDR3 spans 16 residues.

This clonotype came up a few times. This rearrangement joins TRBV10-3 to TRBJ1-1; no definite D call. Trimming removed 3 bases from V and 4 bases from J, with 6 bases in between. The CDR3 spans 12 residues. CDR1 and CDR2 (germline): ENHRY, SYGVKD. CDR3: CAISENPTEAFF. CDR3 sequence (DNA): TGTGCCATCAGTGAAAACCCCACTGAAGCTTTCTTT.

This clonotype came up a few times. The rearrangement joins TRBV5-4 to TRBJ2-5; 10 nucleotides agree with TRBD1. V dropped 4 bases and J dropped 3; count of bases not matched to a gene: 6. CDR3 length: 15 amino acids. Germline CDR1 reads SGHNT; CDR2 reads YYREEE (reference sequence). The CDR3 DNA sequence: TGTGCCAGCAGCGCGGGACAGGGGATTAAAGAGACCCAGTACTTC. This sequence encodes CASSAGQGIKETQYF. The full variable domain, its missing parts supplied by reference TRBV5-4 and TRBJ2-5, is ETGVTQSPTHLIKTRGQQVTLRCSSQSGHNTVSWYQQALGQGPQFIFQYYREEENGRGNFPPRFSGLQFPNYSSELNVNALELDDSALYLCASSAGQGIKETQYFGPGTRLLVL.

V and J are TRBV20-1 and TRBJ2-7; D unclear. Trimming removed 1 base from V and 2 bases from J, with 9 bases in between. The CDR3 contains 13 residues. CDR1 is DFQATT and CDR2 is SNEGSKA in the germline V gene (reference sequence). Here the CDR3 reads CSARALDAYEQYF. The CDR3 region has the DNA TGCAGTGCTAGAGCGCTTGACGCCTACGAGCAGTACTTC.

This clonotype was seen a handful of times. This chain uses TRBV4-3 with TRBJ2-7; no definite D call. Trimming left V 0 bases short and J 0 bases short, with 9 bases between. CDR3 length: 15 amino acids. Germline CDR1 reads LGHNA; CDR2 reads YSLEER. The CDR3: CASSQDRSYSYEQYF. The CDR3 DNA is TGCGCCAGCAGCCAAGATCGAAGTTACTCCTACGAGCAGTACTTC.

For the CDR3, the DNA is TGCAGTGCGCCAGCGACAAGCTCCTACAATGAGCAGTTCTTC. Its protein is CSAPATSSYNEQFF. V is TRBV20-1 and J is TRBJ2-1; D unclear. V was trimmed by 6 bases and J by 0 bases, leaving 12 bases between them. CDR3 size: 14 residues. Germline V lookup: CDR1 DFQATT, CDR2 SNEGSKA (reference sequence).

The chain links TRBV6-5 to TRBJ2-1, with 10 bases that match TRBD2. Germline CDR1 reads MNHEY; CDR2 reads SVGAGI. V dropped 5 bases and J dropped 10; count of bases not matched to a gene: 14. The CDR3 has 16 amino acids. The CDR3, as DNA: TGTGCCAGCAGTACCGGGACTAGCGAGACCCCCAGAGAGCAGTTCTTC. It is translated as CASSTGTSETPREQFF.

The V call is TRBV11-3, the J call TRBJ2-2; D is undetermined. Trimming removed 5 bases from V and 2 bases from J, with 9 bases in between. This CDR3 contains 14 residues. Germline CDR1 SGHNT, CDR2 YENEEA. CDR3 coding DNA: TGTGCCAGCAGCCAGGCAGTTAACACCGGGGAGCTGTTTTTT. It codes for CASSQAVNTGELFF.

In its sample, this clonotype was seen a few times. The V and J genes are TRBV3-1 and TRBJ2-7; D not certain. Per germline, CDR1 LGHDT and CDR2 YNNKEL (reference sequence). V lost 8 bases and J 5 bases, leaving 22 bases between the germline ends. This CDR3 has 15 amino acids. The DNA for the CDR3 is TGTGCCAGCTCCCGTGAGGCACCCCCGTCGGACGAGCAGTACTTC. Amino acids: CASSREAPPSDEQYF.

The sample holds many counts of this clonotype. This sequence joins TRBV9 and TRBJ2-7; possibly TRBD1 for D (6 bases). V was cut by 4 bases and J by 1 base, with 15 bases left in between. Germline V gives CDR1 SGDLS, CDR2 YYNGEE. The CDR3 spans 15 residues. The CDR3 DNA sequence: TGTGCCAGCAGCCCAGGGGACCTCCCGTCCTACGAGCAGTACTTC. Encoded protein: CASSPGDLPSYEQYF.

The chain has TRBV6-5 and TRBJ2-3, with D hard to call. Deletions cut 5 bases from V and 2 bases from J, with 11 bases between. Germline CDR1 reads MNHEY; CDR2 reads SVGAGI. CDR3 length: 14 amino acids. The CDR3: CASSPEWHTDTQYF. The DNA of the CDR3 is TGTGCCAGCAGTCCGGAGTGGCACACAGATACGCAGTATTTT.

This clonotype was observed a single time. V and J are TRBV27 and TRBJ2-3; 10 nucleotides line up with TRBD1. The CDR3 has 17 amino acids. V trimming: 6 bases; J trimming: 6 bases; junction bases outside the gene matches: 15. CDR1 is MNHEY and CDR2 is SMNVEV in the germline V gene (reference sequence). The CDR3: CASRGLMGQGPWDTQYF. The CDR3 DNA sequence: TGTGCCAGCAGGGGTTTGATGGGACAGGGGCCTTGGGATACGCAGTATTTT.

This clonotype was seen more than once but under ten times. The chain couples TRBV20-1 to TRBJ1-1; perhaps TRBD1 as D (6 bases). Germline CDR1 DFQATT, CDR2 SNEGSKA (reference sequence). This CDR3 contains 16 residues. Trimming removed 2 bases from V and 1 base from J, with 17 bases in between. CDR3 region: CSARSQRTGWNTEAFF. The CDR3 nucleotides read TGCAGTGCTAGAAGTCAGCGAACAGGGTGGAACACTGAAGCTTTCTTT.

V usage is TRBV2 and J usage is TRBJ2-5, with D possibly matching TRBD2 (7 bases). The CDR3 consists of 18 residues. Between the trimmed V and J ends, which lost 4 bases and 2 bases, there was a span of 23 bases. CDR1 and CDR2 (germline): SNHLY, FYNNEI. The CDR3 sequence is CASSVLKGGGSLQETQYF. CDR3 in DNA: TGTGCCAGCAGTGTCCTCAAAGGGGGGGGGTCCCTTCAAGAGACCCAGTACTTC.

This chain connects TRBV28 to TRBJ1-2, with D possibly matching TRBD1 (6 bases). CDR1 MDHEN and CDR2 SYDVKM come from the germline V gene. Trimming cost V 5 bases and J 4 bases, with 14 bases left between them. This CDR3 contains 14 residues. The CDR3 DNA follows: TGTGCCAGCAGTAAGACAGGCGTTATCTATGGCTACACCTTC. Protein: CASSKTGVIYGYTF.